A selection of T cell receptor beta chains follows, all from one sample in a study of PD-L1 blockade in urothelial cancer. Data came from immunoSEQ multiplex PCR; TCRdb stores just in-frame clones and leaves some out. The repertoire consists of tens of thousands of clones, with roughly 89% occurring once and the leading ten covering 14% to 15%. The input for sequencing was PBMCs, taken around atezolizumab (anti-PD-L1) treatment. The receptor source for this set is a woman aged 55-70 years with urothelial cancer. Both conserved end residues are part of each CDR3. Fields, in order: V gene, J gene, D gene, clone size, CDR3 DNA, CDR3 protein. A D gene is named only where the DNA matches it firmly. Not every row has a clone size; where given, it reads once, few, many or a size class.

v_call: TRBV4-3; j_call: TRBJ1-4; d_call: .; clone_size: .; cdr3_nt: TGCGCCAGCAGTCGACAGGCTAGAGACGAAAAACTGTTTTTT; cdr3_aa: CASSRQARDEKLFF
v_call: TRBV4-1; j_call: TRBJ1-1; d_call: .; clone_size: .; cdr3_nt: TGCGCCAGCAGCAGAGGGGGAAGCACTGAAGCTTTCTTT; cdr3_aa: CASSRGGSTEAFF
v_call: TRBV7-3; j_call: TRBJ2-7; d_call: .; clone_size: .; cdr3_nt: TGTGCCAGCAGCGCCGGGGGAACGGGACAGCCCTACGAGCAGTACTTC; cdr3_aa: CASSAGGTGQPYEQYF
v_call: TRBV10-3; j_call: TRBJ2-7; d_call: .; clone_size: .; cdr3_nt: TGTGCCATCAGTGAGGGGGGCGGCTCCTCCTACGAGCAGTACTTC; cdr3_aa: CAISEGGGSSYEQYF
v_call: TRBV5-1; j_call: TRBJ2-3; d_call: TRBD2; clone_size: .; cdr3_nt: TGCGCCAGCAGCTCTCTAGCGGGGGGGCCAAATACGCAGTATTTT; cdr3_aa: CASSSLAGGPNTQYF
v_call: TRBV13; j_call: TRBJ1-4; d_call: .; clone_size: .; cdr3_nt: TGTGCCAGCAGCTCCCGTCGACAGGTGATTAATGAAAAACTGTTTTTT; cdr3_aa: CASSSRRQVINEKLFF
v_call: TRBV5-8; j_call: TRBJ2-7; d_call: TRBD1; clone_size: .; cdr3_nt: TGTGCCAGCAGCTCCTACTGGGACAGCTACGAGCAGTACTTC; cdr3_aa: CASSSYWDSYEQYF
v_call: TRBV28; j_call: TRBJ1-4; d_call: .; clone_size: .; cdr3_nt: TGTGCCAGCAGTCCCGGCCTGACGGGAAACCCCGAAAAACTGTTTTTT; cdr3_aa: CASSPGLTGNPEKLFF
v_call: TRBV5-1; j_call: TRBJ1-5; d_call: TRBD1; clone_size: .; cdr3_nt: TGCGCCAGCAGCCAGCGTGAACGGGACAGGGGGCCGTATAGCAATCAGCCCCAGCATTTT; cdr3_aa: CASSQRERDRGPYSNQPQHF
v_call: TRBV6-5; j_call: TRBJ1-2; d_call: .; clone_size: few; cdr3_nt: TGTGCCAGCAGTTTTGAAGGGGAAGGCTACACCTTC; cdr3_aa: CASSFEGEGYTF
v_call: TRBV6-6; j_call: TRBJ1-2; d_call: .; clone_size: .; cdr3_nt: TGTGCCAGCCGGGGGGTGGGGTATGGCTACACCTTC; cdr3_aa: CASRGVGYGYTF
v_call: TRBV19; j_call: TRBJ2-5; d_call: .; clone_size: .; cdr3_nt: TGTGCCAGTAACAACAGGGTTCAAGAGACCCAGTACTTC; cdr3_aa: CASNNRVQETQYF
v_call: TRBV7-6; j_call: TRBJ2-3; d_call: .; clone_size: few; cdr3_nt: TGTGCCAGCAGCTTAGTTACGGGTGCCAGAGGAACAGATACGCAGTATTTT; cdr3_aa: CASSLVTGARGTDTQYF
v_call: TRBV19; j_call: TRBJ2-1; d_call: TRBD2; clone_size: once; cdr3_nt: TGTGCCAGTAGTATAGTTCCGCGGGAGGGGAATGAGCAGTTCTTC; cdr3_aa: CASSIVPREGNEQFF
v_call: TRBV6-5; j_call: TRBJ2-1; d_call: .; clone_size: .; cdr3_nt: TGTGCCAGCAGTGTAACGGGACTCGATTACAATGAGCAGTTCTTC; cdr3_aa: CASSVTGLDYNEQFF
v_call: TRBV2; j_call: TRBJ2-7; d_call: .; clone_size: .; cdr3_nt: TGTGCCAGCAGGCCCCGGGACACCAGTTACGAGCAGTACTTC; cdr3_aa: CASRPRDTSYEQYF
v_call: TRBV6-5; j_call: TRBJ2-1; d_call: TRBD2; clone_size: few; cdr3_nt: TGTGCCACCGGAGCGGGAGTGTACAATGAGCAGTTCTTC; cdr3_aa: CATGAGVYNEQFF
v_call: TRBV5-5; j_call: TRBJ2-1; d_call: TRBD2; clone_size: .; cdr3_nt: TGTGCCAGCAGCTTGAGGTCCCCGGCTAGCGGGGTTTACAATGAGCAGTTCTTC; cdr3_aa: CASSLRSPASGVYNEQFF
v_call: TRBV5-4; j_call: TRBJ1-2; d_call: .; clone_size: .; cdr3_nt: TGTGCCAGCAGCGCTATAGGGAGAGATAGCTACACCTTC; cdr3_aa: CASSAIGRDSYTF
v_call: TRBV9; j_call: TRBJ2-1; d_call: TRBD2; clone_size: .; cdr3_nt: TGTGCCAGCAGCGTAGGGGCCCGCGGGGGGGAATCCGAGCAGTTCTTC; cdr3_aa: CASSVGARGGESEQFF
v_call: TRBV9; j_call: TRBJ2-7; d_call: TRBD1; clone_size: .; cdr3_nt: TGTGCCAGCAGCGTTACGGGACAGGCCTACGAGCAGTACTTC; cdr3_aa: CASSVTGQAYEQYF
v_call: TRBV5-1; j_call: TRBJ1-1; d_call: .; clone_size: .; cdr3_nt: TGCGCCAGCAGCTTGGCCGGTACAGGGAACACTGAAGCTTTCTTT; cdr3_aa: CASSLAGTGNTEAFF
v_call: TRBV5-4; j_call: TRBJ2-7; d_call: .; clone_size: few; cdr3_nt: TGTGCCAGTAGCGACGGTAGCGGCTCCTACGAGCAGTACTTC; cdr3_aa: CASSDGSGSYEQYF